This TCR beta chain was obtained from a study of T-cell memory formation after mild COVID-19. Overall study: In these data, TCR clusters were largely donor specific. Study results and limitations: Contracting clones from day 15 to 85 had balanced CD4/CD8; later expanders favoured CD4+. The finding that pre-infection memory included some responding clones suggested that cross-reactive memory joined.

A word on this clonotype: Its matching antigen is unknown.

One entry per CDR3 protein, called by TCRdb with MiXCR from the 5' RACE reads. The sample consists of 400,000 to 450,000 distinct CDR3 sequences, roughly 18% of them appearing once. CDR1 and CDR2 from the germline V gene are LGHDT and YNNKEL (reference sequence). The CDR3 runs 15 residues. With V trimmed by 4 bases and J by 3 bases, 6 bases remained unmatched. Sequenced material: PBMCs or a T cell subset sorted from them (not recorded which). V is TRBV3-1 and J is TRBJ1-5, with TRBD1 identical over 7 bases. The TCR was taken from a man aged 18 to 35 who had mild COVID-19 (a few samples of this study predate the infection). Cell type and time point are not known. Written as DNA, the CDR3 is TGTGCCAGCAGCCCTACAGGGGTAAACAATCAGCCCCAGCATTTT. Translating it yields CASSPTGVNNQPQHF.